This is a list of T cell receptor beta chains from one sample in a study of CD8 T cells in ankylosing spondylitis. TCRdb independently ran MiXCR on the 5' RACE reads; one entry per CDR3 protein. The table records about 700,000 distinct CDR3 sequences, 19% of them present only once. The source material was blood, either unsorted or a sorted T cell fraction (not recorded which). The receptors derive from a male donor with ankylosing spondylitis. The CDR3 runs from the conserved cysteine through the conserved F or W. The order of the fields is V gene, J gene, clone size, D gene, CDR3 DNA, CDR3 protein. D genes are given only for firm matches. Some rows have no size entry. The others give once, few or many, or a class for an expanded clone.

v_gene: TRBV20-1
j_gene: TRBJ2-1
abundance: many
d_gene: TRBD2
CDR3nt: TGCAGTGCTAATCTCCTAGCGGGAGGGCACAATGAGCAGTTCTTC
CDR3aa: CSANLLAGGHNEQFF

v_gene: TRBV20-1
j_gene: TRBJ1-6
abundance: few
d_gene: -
CDR3nt: TGCAGTGCTAGAGTGGGGGAGTTATCACCCCTCCACTTT
CDR3aa: CSARVGELSPLHF

v_gene: TRBV20-1
j_gene: TRBJ2-1
abundance: few
d_gene: -
CDR3nt: TGCAGCGCTCCCGGCGGAGCCTTCTCCTCCTACAATGAGCAGTTCTTC
CDR3aa: CSAPGGAFSSYNEQFF

v_gene: TRBV28
j_gene: TRBJ2-7
abundance: few
d_gene: -
CDR3nt: TGTGCCAGCAGCTTGGGGGCCCGGGCCTACGAGCAGTACTTC
CDR3aa: CASSLGARAYEQYF

v_gene: TRBV4-1
j_gene: TRBJ1-1
abundance: few
d_gene: -
CDR3nt: TGCGCCAGCAGCGGAGGCAGGGGAGGAATAGGCTCCTACACTGAAGCTTTCTTT
CDR3aa: CASSGGRGGIGSYTEAFF

v_gene: TRBV20-1
j_gene: TRBJ2-1
abundance: few
d_gene: TRBD2
CDR3nt: TGCAGTGCTAGAGAGAGGATACTAGCGGGGGGGATCTACAATGAGCAGTTCTTC
CDR3aa: CSARERILAGGIYNEQFF

v_gene: TRBV12-3/TRBV12-4
j_gene: TRBJ2-6
abundance: many
d_gene: -
CDR3nt: TGTGCCAGCAGCCCCCTTGGGGCCAACGTCCTGACTTTC
CDR3aa: CASSPLGANVLTF

v_gene: TRBV12-3/TRBV12-4
j_gene: TRBJ2-2
abundance: -
d_gene: -
CDR3nt: TGTGCCAGCAGTTTAGTTGCGAGCGGATACACCGGGGAGCTGTTTTTT
CDR3aa: CASSLVASGYTGELFF

v_gene: TRBV5-1
j_gene: TRBJ1-2
abundance: -
d_gene: -
CDR3nt: TGCGCCAGCAGTCCCTCCCAGGCCTCACCTACTAACTATGGCTACACCTTC
CDR3aa: CASSPSQASPTNYGYTF

v_gene: TRBV5-5
j_gene: TRBJ2-5
abundance: few
d_gene: TRBD1
CDR3nt: TGTGCCAGCAACATCGGGACAGGGGTTGAGACCCAGTACTTC
CDR3aa: CASNIGTGVETQYF

v_gene: TRBV10-3
j_gene: TRBJ2-7
abundance: -
d_gene: -
CDR3nt: TGTGCCATCAGTGAGTCGACCGGGACATCCGCCCACGAGCAGTACTTC
CDR3aa: CAISESTGTSAHEQYF

v_gene: TRBV6-2/TRBV6-3
j_gene: TRBJ1-1
abundance: few
d_gene: -
CDR3nt: TGTGCCAGCGACTCAGGGGCTGAAGCTTTCTTT
CDR3aa: CASDSGAEAFF

v_gene: TRBV28
j_gene: TRBJ1-5
abundance: -
d_gene: TRBD1
CDR3nt: TGTGCCAGCAGACCCTTGGACAGGGACAATCAGCCCCAGCATTTT
CDR3aa: CASRPLDRDNQPQHF

v_gene: TRBV6-1
j_gene: TRBJ2-1
abundance: -
d_gene: TRBD2
CDR3nt: TGTGCCAGCAGTCCTCTAGCGGGGGCGAGAAATGAGCAGTTCTTC
CDR3aa: CASSPLAGARNEQFF

v_gene: TRBV5-1
j_gene: TRBJ1-6
abundance: few
d_gene: TRBD1
CDR3nt: TGCGCCAGCAGGACGGGACAGCCAAATTCACCCCTCCACTTT
CDR3aa: CASRTGQPNSPLHF

v_gene: TRBV6-2/TRBV6-3
j_gene: TRBJ2-2
abundance: few
d_gene: TRBD2
CDR3nt: TGTGCCAGCAGTACCGGACTAGCGTCCGTCTTCGGGGAGACCGGGGAGCTGTTTTTT
CDR3aa: CASSTGLASVFGETGELFF

v_gene: TRBV7-8
j_gene: TRBJ2-1
abundance: once
d_gene: -
CDR3nt: TGTGCCAGCAGCTTCCGGGAAGGCGCCAATGAGCAGTTCTTC
CDR3aa: CASSFREGANEQFF

v_gene: TRBV4-3
j_gene: TRBJ2-3
abundance: few
d_gene: TRBD2
CDR3nt: TGCGCCAGCAGCCAAGGGTCTAGCGGGAGCACAGATACGCAGTATTTT
CDR3aa: CASSQGSSGSTDTQYF

v_gene: TRBV4-1
j_gene: TRBJ2-5
abundance: few
d_gene: -
CDR3nt: TGCGCCAGCAGCCAAGATAACGCTGGTGTAGCGGCCCAAGAGACCCAGTACTTC
CDR3aa: CASSQDNAGVAAQETQYF

v_gene: TRBV6-1
j_gene: TRBJ2-1
abundance: few
d_gene: -
CDR3nt: TGTGCCAGCACCCCAACAAGTAGCTCCTACAATGAGCAGTTCTTC
CDR3aa: CASTPTSSSYNEQFF

v_gene: TRBV7-3
j_gene: TRBJ2-1
abundance: few
d_gene: TRBD2
CDR3nt: TGTGCCAGCAGCTCCCACCTTCTAGCGGATTCCTACAATGAGCAGTTCTTC
CDR3aa: CASSSHLLADSYNEQFF

v_gene: TRBV12-3/TRBV12-4
j_gene: TRBJ2-3
abundance: -
d_gene: TRBD2
CDR3nt: TGTGCCAGCAGCCTTAGCGGGGGGTACACAGATACGCAGTATTTT
CDR3aa: CASSLSGGYTDTQYF

v_gene: TRBV7-6
j_gene: TRBJ2-3
abundance: -
d_gene: -
CDR3nt: TGTGCCAGCAGCTTAGCGCCGCCAGGCCTGGAGGTCACAGATACGCAGTATTTT
CDR3aa: CASSLAPPGLEVTDTQYF

v_gene: TRBV4-1
j_gene: TRBJ2-7
abundance: few
d_gene: TRBD1
CDR3nt: TGCGCCAGCAGCCCAACCGGGACAGGGAACGAGCAGTACTTC
CDR3aa: CASSPTGTGNEQYF

v_gene: TRBV12-3/TRBV12-4
j_gene: TRBJ2-7
abundance: few
d_gene: -
CDR3nt: TGTGCCAGCACCCTGTCCTGGGGGGACAGCTCCTACGAGCAGTACTTC
CDR3aa: CASTLSWGDSSYEQYF

v_gene: TRBV4-1
j_gene: TRBJ2-7
abundance: few
d_gene: TRBD2
CDR3nt: TGCGCCAGCAGCCAAGATCCATATAGCGGGGGGGCAGGCGAGCAGTACTTC
CDR3aa: CASSQDPYSGGAGEQYF

v_gene: TRBV10-3
j_gene: TRBJ1-1
abundance: few
d_gene: -
CDR3nt: TGTGCCACCGGGGCGGTTCTGAACACTGAAGCTTTCTTT
CDR3aa: CATGAVLNTEAFF

v_gene: TRBV7-2
j_gene: TRBJ1-1
abundance: -
d_gene: -
CDR3nt: TGTGCCAGCAGCTACCTCAGGGAGGTAGCTTTCTTT
CDR3aa: CASSYLREVAFF

v_gene: TRBV5-5
j_gene: TRBJ1-1
abundance: -
d_gene: -
CDR3nt: TGTGCCAGCAGCTTGGGGTTCCACCGGAGCACTGAAGCTTTCTTT
CDR3aa: CASSLGFHRSTEAFF

v_gene: TRBV28
j_gene: TRBJ1-1
abundance: -
d_gene: -
CDR3nt: TGTGCCAGCAGTTTATTAGGTATTATGAACACTGAAGCTTTCTTT
CDR3aa: CASSLLGIMNTEAFF

v_gene: TRBV27
j_gene: TRBJ2-7
abundance: once
d_gene: -
CDR3nt: TGTGCCAGCACCCCGGCCGGGAAGAGCTCCTACGAGCTGTACTTC
CDR3aa: CASTPAGKSSYELYF

v_gene: TRBV6-1
j_gene: TRBJ2-1
abundance: few
d_gene: TRBD2
CDR3nt: TGTGCCAGCAGTGCGAGACTAGCGGAACACAATGAGCAGTTCTTC
CDR3aa: CASSARLAEHNEQFF

v_gene: TRBV12-3/TRBV12-4
j_gene: TRBJ2-5
abundance: -
d_gene: -
CDR3nt: TGTGCCAGCAGCGGGGGACTGCAAGAGACCCAGTACTTC
CDR3aa: CASSGGLQETQYF

v_gene: TRBV6-1
j_gene: TRBJ1-6
abundance: -
d_gene: -
CDR3nt: TGTGCCAGCAGTCTTAATAGGGACCTGAATAATTCACCCCTCCACTTT
CDR3aa: CASSLNRDLNNSPLHF